The source of this T cell receptor beta chain is a study of response to subunit inactivated influenza vaccine. Findings and limits, study-wide: Few new T cells, the authors suggested, are recruited by each seasonal influenza vaccination.

TCRdb independently ran MiXCR on the RT-PCR reads; one entry per CDR3 protein. The sample holds around 750,000 distinct CDR3 sequences; around 20% are singletons and the top ten take more than 8.5%. The CDR3 length is 17 residues. The V end lost 0 bases, the J end lost 3 bases, and 17 bases lay between the germline ends. Germline-derived CDR1 and CDR2 are SGDLS and YYNGEE. Concerning this clonotype itself: The antigen is not known.

The sequence came from a man between 45 and 60 years old who received an inactivated influenza vaccine. The V gene is TRBV9, the J gene TRBJ2-3; D is possibly TRBD1 or TRBD2 (6 bases each). Sequencing was performed on PBMCs from blood, taken about 5 days after vaccination. CDR3 sequence (DNA): TGTGCCAGCAGCGTAGAGAATCGGGGGCCAGGAACAGATACGCAGTATTTT. Its translation is CASSVENRGPGTDTQYF.